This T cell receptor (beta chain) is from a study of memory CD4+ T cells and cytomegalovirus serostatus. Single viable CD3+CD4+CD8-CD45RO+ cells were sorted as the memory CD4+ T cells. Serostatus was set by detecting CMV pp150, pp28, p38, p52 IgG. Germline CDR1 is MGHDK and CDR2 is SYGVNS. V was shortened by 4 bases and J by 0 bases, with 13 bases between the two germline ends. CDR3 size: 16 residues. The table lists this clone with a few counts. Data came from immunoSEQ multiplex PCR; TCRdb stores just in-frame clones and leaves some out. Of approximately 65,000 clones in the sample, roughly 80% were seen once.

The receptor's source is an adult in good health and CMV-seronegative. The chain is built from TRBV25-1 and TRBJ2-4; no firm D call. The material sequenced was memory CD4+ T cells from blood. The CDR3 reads CASSGPELLAKNIQYF. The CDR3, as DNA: TGTGCCAGCAGTGGACCAGAGCTGCTAGCCAAAAACATTCAGTACTTC.